This T cell receptor (beta chain) was recovered during a study of vaccination and CD4 T cells after COVID-19 (dated by TCRdb to between 2020 and 2023). For context, the study as a whole: SARS-CoV-2 positivity had been established in the convalescent patients by nasal swab PCR, and mild disease was recorded in under ten of these patients and severe disease in one. In the convalescent cohort there were six males and four females, among whom were two Hispanic individuals, seven Caucasians, two Asians and one multiracial person. Participants received two doses of either the Pfizer-BioNTech BNT162b2 vaccine (n=8) or the Moderna mRNA-1273 vaccine (n=2). Post-COVID blood samples were collected from convalescent patients a median of approximately 93 days after diagnosis, with a range of about 30 to 161 days. Post-vaccine blood samples were taken a median of 72 days after the second vaccine dose, with a range of about 13 to 250 days. The cultures were stimulated with overlapping spike peptide pools from SARS-CoV-2 and from the common cold coronaviruses HCoV-NL63, HCoV-OC43 and HCoV-229E. Control cultures received a CEFX viral epitope pool as the positive control, an HIV-1 Nef peptide pool as the negative control, or no peptide. In over 8 COVID-19 convalescent patients and 4 infection-naive healthy vaccine recipients, the spike-specific CD4+ TCR repertoire before mRNA vaccination was compared with the repertoire after mRNA vaccination.

What the research found in general, with its limitations: Of the vaccine-specific clones found in convalescent patients, nearly all (304 of 307) were mono-reactive for SARS-CoV-2 spike instead of being cross-reactive with common cold coronaviruses. Only a relatively small number of convalescent patients were included in the study, and early timepoints following natural infection were not analyzed. An increase in the median number of SARS-CoV-2-reactive clonotypes from around 20 after infection to 35 to 40 after vaccination was observed, but the change was not found to be significant. Among the post-vaccine SARS-CoV-2-reactive clones in convalescent patients, a median 86.3% showed up only after vaccination, which suggests vaccine-specific priming.

With regard to this clonotype: The target of this receptor is not known. Base qualities were left out, and no much larger clone turns up one base away.

Library construction relied on PCR. TCR sequencing of DNA from cultured CD4+ T cells used the Oncomine TCR Beta short-read assay at the Johns Hopkins FTIC core. The QIAamp micro DNA kit was used to extract genomic DNA from the cultured CD4+ T cells. Oncomine TCR Beta libraries from cultured CD4+ T cells were pooled using unique dual indexes and sequenced on an Illumina iSeq 100. The original pipeline was this. Non-productive sequences were filtered out, and CDR3s that did not start with C, did not end with F or W, or were shorter than 7 amino acids were discarded. The MANAFEST web application identified antigen-specific clonotypes by comparing peptide-stimulated wells against reference wells and other culture wells. Positive clones required FDR below 0.05, an odds ratio above 5, and productive frequency above 0.1% in at least two of three replicate wells. A clonotype counted as cross-reactive if it showed significant expansion both in the SARS-CoV-2 spike wells and in at least one common cold coronavirus spike condition. CDR3 homology was assessed with Levenshtein distances (stringdist) and unrooted phylogenetic trees (ape) in R version 3.6.1. TCRdb applied fastp at Q25 and MiXCR to the public reads, then kept only in-frame beta chains. Records with the same CDR3 protein are collapsed into one entry carrying the most frequent genes and DNA. TCRdb, not the original authors, processed these V and J calls. This sample is represented by approximately 13,000 distinct CDR3 sequences; about 40% of them were singletons. 20% to 25% of the sample rests with the top ten.

The sample's treatment or condition label is to be understood as: roughly ten-day PBMC culture with coronavirus spike peptide pools or control peptides (ViraFEST assay). To expand antigen-specific T cells with peptide pools and then pick out the expanded clonotypes through TCR sequencing, the study relied on the ViraFEST assay. Positive SARS-CoV-2 PCR tests in the convalescent patients dated from March to December 2020, before Alpha, Beta and Delta variants emerged in the United States. Each well held around 2 million PBMCs cultured in IMDM containing roughly 5% human AB serum and around 10 IU/ml IL-2, with about 9.1 ug/ml peptide pools added. Half of the culture medium was replaced with fresh IL-2-containing medium on days 3 and 7. After approximately eleven days of culture, CD4+ T cells were isolated by negative selection with the EasySep CD4+ T cell isolation kit. PBMCs were separated from whole blood using Ficoll-Paque Plus gradient centrifugation and then either used fresh or cryopreserved at -140C. Each culture condition was generally run in triplicate wells.

V and J lose 4 bases and 1 base, and a span of 11 bases separates them. CDR1 SGHRS and CDR2 YFSETQ were looked up in the germline V gene. Taken from cysteine to phenylalanine, the CDR3 has 14 residues. Just CDR3 DNA is preserved here, 42 bases in frame from base 1. The sequencing here drew on CD4+ T cells from blood, cultured in vitro, taken before SARS-CoV-2 vaccination. The receptor was isolated from a human donor who had recovered from COVID-19. In this chain, TRBV5-1 is recombined with TRBJ1-1, with the D gene too uncertain to name. The nucleotides are TGCGCCAGCAGCCTCACCCGCCGGAACACTGAAGCTTTCTTT. This is translated as CASSLTRRNTEAFF.